This T cell receptor beta chain is drawn from a study of kidney transplant recipient with SARS-CoV-2 infection. From the reads, TCRdb called clonotypes with MiXCR, one entry per CDR3 protein. The sample has roughly 230,000 distinct CDR3 sequences, 29% seen once; the top ten hold 7% to 8%. Looked up from germline, CDR1 is KGHSY and CDR2 is FQNENV. The CDR3 is 17 residues long. Concerning this clonotype itself: A much larger clone sits a single nucleotide away, making a read error possible.

V usage is TRBV16 and J usage is TRBJ1-2; D uncertain. Sequencing was performed on a blood sample, taken at baseline and between days 110 and 120 from a kidney transplant recipient. The receptor comes from a male patient between 25 and 39 years old who had COVID-19 and was a kidney transplant recipient. Some T cells may have originated in the graft donor. The chain's CDR3 is CASSATPVVRKTYGYAF. In nucleotides, the CDR3 is TGTGCCAGCAGCGCGACACCGGTCGTTAGAAAGACCTATGGCTACGCCTTC.